This TCR beta chain was profiled in a study of shared clonotypes between healthy human individuals. In this sample, this clone turned up once. Those who donated were healthy HIV-negative adults, with no recent acute infections or vaccinations reported. The germline V gene has CDR1 SGHTA and CDR2 FQGNSA. The CDR3 contains 12 residues. Trimming cost V 1 base and J 8 bases, with 8 bases left between them. The repertoire was sequenced with immunoSEQ multiplex PCR; TCRdb's copy has only in-frame clones and lacks some. The sample lists more than 450,000 clones, 79% seen once, with roughly 13% in the top ten.

The TCR comes from a woman aged 40 to 50 in good health. Some clones in this sample may be carry-over from other donors' samples. The source material was PBMCs. The genes are TRBV7-2 and TRBJ1-2, with D uncertain. CDR3 loop: CASSLVAGGYTF. Here the CDR3 DNA reads TGTGCCAGCAGCTTAGTTGCCGGCGGCTACACCTTC.